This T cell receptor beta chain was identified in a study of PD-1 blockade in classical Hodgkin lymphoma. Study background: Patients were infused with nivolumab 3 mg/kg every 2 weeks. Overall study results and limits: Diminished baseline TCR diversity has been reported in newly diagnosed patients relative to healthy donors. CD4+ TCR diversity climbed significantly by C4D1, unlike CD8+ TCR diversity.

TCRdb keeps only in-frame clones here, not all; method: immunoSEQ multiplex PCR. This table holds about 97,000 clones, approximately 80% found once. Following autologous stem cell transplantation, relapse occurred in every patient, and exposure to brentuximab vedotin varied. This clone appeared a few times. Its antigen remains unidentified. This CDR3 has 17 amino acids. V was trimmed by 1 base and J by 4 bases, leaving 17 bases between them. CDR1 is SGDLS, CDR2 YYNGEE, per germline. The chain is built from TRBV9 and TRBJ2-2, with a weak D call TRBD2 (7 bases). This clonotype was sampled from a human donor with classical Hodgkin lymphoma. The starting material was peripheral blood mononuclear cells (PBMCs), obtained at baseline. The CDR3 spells CASSVTVGGGITGELFF. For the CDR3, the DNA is TGTGCCAGCAGCGTAACGGTAGGGGGAGGGATCACCGGGGAGCTGTTTTTT.